This T cell receptor (beta chain) was recorded in a study of T cell responses to AZD1222 COVID-19 vaccine (dated by TCRdb to the early 2020s). About the study as a whole: Because spike-specific TCR depth and breadth did not differ between the two schedules, AZD1222 recipients who got a second dose at roughly 4 weeks were pooled with those who got a second dose at roughly 12 weeks. Trial participants were enrolled into age subgroups of 18-55, 56-69 and 70-plus years, which contained 148, 28 and 57 TCR-sequenced participants, respectively. TCR sequencing was performed for approximately 240 trial participants, of whom about 200 were given two doses of AZD1222 and around 26 were given two doses of MenACWY control vaccine. The paper as a whole reports these results and caveats: Conclusions about previously exposed vaccinees were limited because only six AZD1222 recipients were SARS-CoV-2 seropositive at baseline. The vaccine-associated CD4 TCRs covered the entire spike protein, and the dominant responses fell in regions 160-218 and 743-854. Most participants were white British and females outnumbered males, and the authors suggested that clonal diversity may have been underestimated. Because no day 14 peak-response samples were available, repertoires were characterized only after the peak T cell response. In the small 56-69-year group, the increase in depth fell short of significance, most likely because of low power. Reportedly, almost half of the unique spike-specific TCRs recognized epitopes lying outside the regions that are mutated in the B.1.351 and B.1.1.7 variants. After two AZD1222 doses, spike-specific TCR breadth and depth were significantly higher than at day 0 and than in MenACWY recipients.

This specimen's time point label, per the study, means: baseline before first vaccination. Vaccinee samples were obtained from the UK trials COV001 and COV002, which included a single-blind randomized controlled phase 2/3 trial of AZD1222 (ChAdOx1 nCoV-19) in healthy adults. For TCRbeta chain sequencing, PBMC samples from trial participants were taken at day 0 and at day 28 after the second dose. The CDR3 regions of human TCRbeta chains were analyzed by immunosequencing. Per the authors' processing: Repertoire TCRs were checked for matches against a reference library of SARS-CoV-2-specific TCRs that had been generated using the MIRA antigen-specificity platform. Breadth was defined as the fraction of unique TCRs that were SARS-CoV-2-associated. Depth was defined as the fraction of total T cells that were SARS-CoV-2-associated. Using the MIRA data, each spike-specific TCR was assigned both to the spike region to which the TCR was reactive and to a CD4 or CD8 class. Log10-transformed breadth and depth values were compared by one-way ANOVA with Sidak's multiple comparisons tests. TCRdb holds this immuneACCESS table with in-frame rearrangements only. Some clones are missing; in checked studies, unresolved V genes explain under half, and the rest has no known cause. V, J and clone size are taken as reported in that table, and D and trimming were inferred from the DNA itself. Across this sample there are around 200,000 clones, with 80% to 90% seen only once. Approximately 0.5% of the sample is in the top ten clones.

This clone occurred many times. What this receptor recognizes is not known. Base qualities are not recorded, but no much larger clone differs from it by a single base. Including the terminal cysteine and phenylalanine, the CDR3 comprises 15 residues. The read is trimmed to its CDR3 DNA, 45 bases read in frame from base 1. V is reduced by 4 bases and J by 4 bases, leaving a spacing of 17 bases between them. The germline V gene encodes CDR1 SGHTA and CDR2 FQGTGA. The sequences come from peripheral blood, collected on day 0 of AZD1222 vaccination. The TCR originated in an adult in good health. The chain links TRBV7-3 with TRBJ2-7; there is no confident call for the D gene. The CDR3 is CASSSGPPGRYEQYF. The DNA sequence reads TGTGCCAGCAGCTCTGGACCGCCTGGGCGTTACGAGCAGTACTTC.